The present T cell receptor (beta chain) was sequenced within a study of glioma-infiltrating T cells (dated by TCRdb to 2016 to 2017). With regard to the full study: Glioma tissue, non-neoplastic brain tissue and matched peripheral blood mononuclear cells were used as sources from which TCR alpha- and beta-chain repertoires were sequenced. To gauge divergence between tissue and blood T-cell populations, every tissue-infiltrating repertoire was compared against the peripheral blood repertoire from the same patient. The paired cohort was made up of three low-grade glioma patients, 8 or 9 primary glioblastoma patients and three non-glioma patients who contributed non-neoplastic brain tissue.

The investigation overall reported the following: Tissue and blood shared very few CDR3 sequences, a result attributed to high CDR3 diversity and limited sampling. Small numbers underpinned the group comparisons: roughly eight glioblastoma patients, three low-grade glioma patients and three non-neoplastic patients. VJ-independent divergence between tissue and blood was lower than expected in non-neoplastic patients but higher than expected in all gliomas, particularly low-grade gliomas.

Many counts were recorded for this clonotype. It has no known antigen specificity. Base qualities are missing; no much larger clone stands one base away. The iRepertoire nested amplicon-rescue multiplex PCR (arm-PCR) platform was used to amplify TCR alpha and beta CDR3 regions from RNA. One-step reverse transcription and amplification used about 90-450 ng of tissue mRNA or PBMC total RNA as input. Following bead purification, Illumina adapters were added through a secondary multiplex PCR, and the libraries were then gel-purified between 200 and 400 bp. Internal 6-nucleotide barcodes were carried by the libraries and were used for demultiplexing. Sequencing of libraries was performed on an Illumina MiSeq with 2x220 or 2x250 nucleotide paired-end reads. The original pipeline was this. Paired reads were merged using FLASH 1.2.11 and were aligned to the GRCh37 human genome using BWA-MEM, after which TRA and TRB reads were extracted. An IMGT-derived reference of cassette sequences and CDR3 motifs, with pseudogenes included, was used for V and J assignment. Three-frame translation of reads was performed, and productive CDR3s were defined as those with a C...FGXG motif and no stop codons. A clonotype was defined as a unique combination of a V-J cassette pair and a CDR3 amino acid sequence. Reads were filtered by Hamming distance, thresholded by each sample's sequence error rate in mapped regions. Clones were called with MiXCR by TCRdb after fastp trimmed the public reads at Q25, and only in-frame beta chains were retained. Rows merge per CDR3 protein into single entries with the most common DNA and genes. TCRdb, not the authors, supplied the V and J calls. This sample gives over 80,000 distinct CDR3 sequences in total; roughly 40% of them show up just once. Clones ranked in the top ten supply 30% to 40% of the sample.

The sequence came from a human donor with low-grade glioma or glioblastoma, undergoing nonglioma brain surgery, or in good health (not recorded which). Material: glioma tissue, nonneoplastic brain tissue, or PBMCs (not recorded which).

CDR3 sequence: CATSRSSGSSYNEQFF. The sequence in DNA is TGTGCCACCAGCAGATCTAGCGGGAGCTCCTACAATGAGCAGTTCTTC. The V and J genes are TRBV15 and TRBJ2-1, with TRBD2 identical over 10 junction bases. Relative to germline, V is missing 2 bases and J is missing 0 bases, with 1 base of the junction outside any gene match. The CDR1 and CDR2 encoded by the germline V gene (reference sequence) are LNHNV and YYDKDF. The CDR3, cysteine through phenylalanine, is 16 amino acids long. Just the 48-base CDR3 DNA is kept, in frame starting at base 1.